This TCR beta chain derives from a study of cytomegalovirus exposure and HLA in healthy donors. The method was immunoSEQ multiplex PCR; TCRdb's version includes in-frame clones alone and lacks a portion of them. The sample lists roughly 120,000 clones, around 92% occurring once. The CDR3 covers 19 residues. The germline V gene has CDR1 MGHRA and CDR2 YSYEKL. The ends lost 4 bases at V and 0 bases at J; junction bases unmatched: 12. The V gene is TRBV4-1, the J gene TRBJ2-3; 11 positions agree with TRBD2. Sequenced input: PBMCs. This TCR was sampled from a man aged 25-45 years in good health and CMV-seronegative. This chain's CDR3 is CASSPILAGGTISTDTQYF. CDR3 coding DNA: TGCGCCAGCAGCCCGATTTTAGCGGGGGGGACAATTAGCACAGATACGCAGTATTTT.